In its sample, the clone carrying this T cell receptor beta chain was seen a few times. Germline lookup yields CDR1 LGHDT and CDR2 YNNKEL (reference sequence). The CDR3 has 17 residues. J lost 3 bases, V lost 1 base, and 7 bases had no gene match. The sample is drawn from a study of blood T cells in healthy people across ages. With a J-beta primer mix and a sample-barcoded 5' primer, a second PCR ran roughly 6 to 11 cycles. In TCRdb, the 5' RACE reads were re-called with MiXCR into one record per CDR3 protein. The sample holds around 780,000 distinct CDR3 sequences; around 24% are singletons and the top ten take 2.5% to 3.5%. Researchers collected 9 to 10 milliliters of peripheral blood from every single donor. These data are also associated with another study on T cells of mothers and their children.

The sequence derives from a boy younger than 18 in good health. The sample comprised blood. The rearrangement uses TRBV3-1 and TRBJ2-2; 8 nucleotides agree with TRBD1. The CDR3 region has the DNA TGTGCCAGCAGCCAAGTTCCGACAGGGGTGGACACCGGGGAGCTGTTTTTT. The encoded protein is CASSQVPTGVDTGELFF.